These 29 T cell receptor beta chains were all obtained from the same sample, sequenced in a study of molecular identifiers for immune sequencing clone quantification. TCRdb reanalysed the PCR reads using MiXCR and keeps one entry per CDR3 protein. The table shows 68,000 or so distinct CDR3 sequences, with roughly 17% occurring only once. The specimen sequenced was naive CD8+ T cells from blood, with Jurkat cell RNA spiked in. Subset given: FACS-sorted CD8+CD4-CCR7+CD45RA+ naive T cells. These receptors came from a human donor in good health. Some libraries in this study had Jurkat cell RNA spiked in.

At least ten counts were recorded for this clonotype. The rearrangement uses TRBV4-1 and TRBJ2-3; D not resolved. The CDR3 length is 13 residues. In germline, CDR1 is MGHRA, CDR2 YSYEKL. Trimming removed 3 bases at V and 9 bases at J, with 13 bases between. The CDR3 here is CASSHPSEETQYF. The CDR3 DNA reads as TGCGCCAGCAGCCACCCAAGCGAGGAGACGCAGTATTTT.

There are many counts of this clonotype. The rearrangement joins TRBV13 to TRBJ2-3, with TRBD2 matching 10 bases. The ends lost 4 bases at V and 0 bases at J; junction bases unmatched: 4. The CDR3 is 16 residues long. Germline-derived CDR1 and CDR2 are PRHDT and FYEKMQ (reference sequence). The CDR3 sequence is CASSSTSGISTDTQYF. CDR3 nucleotide sequence: TGTGCCAGCAGCTCAACTAGCGGGATTAGCACAGATACGCAGTATTTT.

This clonotype was found many times. The V gene is TRBV4-1, the J gene TRBJ2-1, with 14 bases fitting TRBD2. Per germline, CDR1 MGHRA and CDR2 YSYEKL. The CDR3 is 17 amino acids. J gave up 9 bases and V 0 bases, and 7 bases lay outside the gene matches. The CDR3 region is CASSQEGLAGESSEQFF. The CDR3 DNA follows: TGCGCCAGCAGCCAAGAGGGACTAGCGGGAGAGAGCAGTGAGCAGTTCTTC.

This clonotype occurred many times. This chain joins TRBV4-1 and TRBJ2-5; 12 nucleotides agree with TRBD2. Unmatched junction bases numbered 2, after V lost 2 bases and J lost 1 base. The CDR3 contains 16 residues. CDR1 is MGHRA, CDR2 YSYEKL, per germline. CDR3 bases: TGCGCCAGCAGCCAAAGGACTAGCGGGACCCAAGAGACCCAGTACTTC. Protein product: CASSQRTSGTQETQYF.

This clonotype appeared many times. The V gene is TRBV27, the J gene TRBJ2-6; no clear D. The V end was cut by 2 bases, the J end by 0 bases, with 17 bases between. The CDR3 is 19 amino acids. Germline CDR1 and CDR2: MNHEY and SMNVEV (reference sequence). CDR3 sequence (DNA): TGTGCCAGCAGTTTAGCCTCCCCTCTTCTAGTCTCTGGGGCCAACGTCCTGACTTTC. Translated: CASSLASPLLVSGANVLTF.

In this sample, this clonotype turned up a few times. V and J are TRBV27 and TRBJ2-7, with D perhaps assigned TRBD1 or TRBD2 (5 bases each). The CDR3 spans 15 residues. The ends were cut back, 4 bases at V and 4 bases at J, with 17 bases in the middle. The germline gives CDR1 MNHEY, CDR2 SMNVEV (reference sequence). The CDR3 loop is CASSSSGTVLYEQYF. CDR3 nucleotides: TGTGCCAGCAGTTCCTCCGGGACCGTTCTTTACGAGCAGTACTTC.

This clonotype was seen ten or more times. The V call is TRBV9, the J call TRBJ2-3; tentatively, D is TRBD2 (6 bases). The CDR3 has 15 residues. Germline CDR1 reads SGDLS; CDR2 reads YYNGEE. The germline V and J ends were trimmed by 0 bases and 5 bases, with 13 bases remaining between them. CDR3 nucleotide sequence: TGTGCCAGCAGCGTAGGGGGGACTCACCGAGATACGCAGTATTTT. It translates to CASSVGGTHRDTQYF.

This clonotype was seen repeatedly, ten times or more. CDR3 sequence reads: CASSPRPGQRGRGFYNEQFF. CDR3 sequence (DNA): TGTGCCAGCTCACCAAGACCGGGACAAAGGGGGCGGGGGTTTTACAATGAGCAGTTCTTC. The rearrangement uses TRBV18 and TRBJ2-1, with D perhaps given as TRBD1 or TRBD2 (7 bases each). Trimming took off 2 bases at V and 4 bases at J, with 27 bases between the two ends. Germline V gene data show CDR1 as KGHSH and CDR2 as LQKENI. This CDR3 spans 20 amino acids.

The table lists this clonotype with a few counts. V and J are TRBV6-5 and TRBJ2-2, with D hard to call. V dropped 6 bases and J dropped 2 bases, with 1 base sitting between them. The CDR3 loop spans 11 amino acids. The germline V gene encodes CDR1 MNHEY and CDR2 SVGAGI. The CDR3 region has the DNA TGTGCCAGCAGAAACACCGGGGAGCTGTTTTTT. This codes for CASRNTGELFF.

This clonotype was observed many times. The rearrangement links TRBV7-9 to TRBJ2-7; 9 positions match TRBD2. Germline V gene sequence: CDR1 SEHNR, CDR2 FQNEAQ (reference sequence). After removal of 3 bases from V and 2 bases from J, the junction contained 8 bases not matched to a gene. The CDR3 consists of 16 residues. CDR3 sequence reads: CASSFAPSGIAYEQYF. DNA for the CDR3: TGTGCCAGCAGCTTTGCGCCTAGCGGGATCGCCTACGAGCAGTACTTC.

This clonotype has a count of ten or more. The rearrangement uses TRBV10-3 and TRBJ2-7; possibly TRBD2 for D (6 bases). From germline, CDR1 is ENHRY and CDR2 SYGVKD. Deletions cut 6 bases from V and 4 bases from J, with 10 bases between. The CDR3 has 12 amino acids. DNA of the CDR3: TGTGCCATCAGGGGACTTGGGTACGAGCAGTACTTC. Translation gives CAIRGLGYEQYF.

This clonotype was seen a handful of times. Here the CDR3 omits its conserved ending phenylalanine or tryptophan, so a read error is the likely source. The rearrangement uses TRBV7-9 and TRBJ2-1; unclear D gene. V lost 5 bases to trimming and J lost 0 bases, with 17 bases between them. The CDR3 is 17 amino acids. Germline lookup yields CDR1 SEHNR and CDR2 FQNEAQ (reference sequence). The CDR3 nucleotides read TGTGCCAGCAGCGAACCCTACCTAGTCTCCTCCTACAATGAGCAGTTCCTC. Amino acid sequence: CASSEPYLVSSYNEQFL.

With regard to this clonotype: Possible read error: a much larger clone is one base away. The CDR3 carries no conserved terminal phenylalanine or tryptophan, so it likely arises from a read error. The rearrangement links TRBV19 to TRBJ2-7, with 7 bases that match TRBD2. Looked up from germline, CDR1 is LNHDA and CDR2 is SQIVND (reference sequence). With 3 bases clipped from V and 5 bases from J, the junction kept 7 bases outside the gene matches. There are 14 residues in the CDR3. The CDR3 DNA is TGTGCCAGTAGTATTGCGGGGGTGTCCGACGAGCAGTACCTC. It encodes CASSIAGVSDEQYL.

This clonotype was picked up a small number of times. This chain uses TRBV6-5 with TRBJ2-1; D is possibly TRBD1 or TRBD2 (5 bases each). This CDR3 is 14 amino acids long. Trimming stripped 2 bases from V and 0 bases from J, with 5 bases between. Germline loops: CDR1 MNHEY, CDR2 SVGAGI. In DNA form, the CDR3 reads TGTGCCAGCAGTTACGGGGGCTCCTACAATGAGCAGTTCTTC. This codes for CASSYGGSYNEQFF.

This clonotype occurred many times. The J gene is TRBJ2-7, the V gene TRBV4-3; D is tentatively TRBD1 or TRBD2 (5 bases each). Germline V CDR1 and CDR2: LGHNA, YSLEER. The length of the CDR3 is 15 residues. V was clipped by 0 bases and J by 3 bases, with 12 bases between them. CDR3 residues: CASSQDRGPGYEQYF. CDR3 coding DNA: TGCGCCAGCAGCCAAGATCGGGGACCCGGCTACGAGCAGTACTTC.

Ten or more counts support this clonotype. The rearrangement links TRBV7-9 to TRBJ2-3; 10 bases agree with TRBD2. The CDR3 is 19 amino acids. Germline trimming cut 1 base from V and 0 bases from J; bases unmatched to any gene: 10. CDR1 is SEHNR, CDR2 FQNEAQ, per germline (reference sequence). The CDR3 region has the DNA TGTGCCAGCAGCTTAGTTGTCCCCGGACTAGCGGCAAGCACAGATACGCAGTATTTT. Translation gives CASSLVVPGLAASTDTQYF.

The chain employs TRBV27 and TRBJ2-2, with D possibly TRBD2 on 6 matching bases. Germline V lookup: CDR1 MNHEY, CDR2 SMNVEV (reference sequence). This CDR3 is built from 17 residues. Trimming took off 3 bases at V and 3 bases at J, with 17 bases between the two ends. CDR3 amino acids: CASSFRGINGDTGELFF. In nucleotides, the CDR3 is TGTGCCAGCAGTTTTCGGGGGATTAACGGGGACACCGGGGAGCTGTTTTTT.

This clonotype was seen a few times. The genes are TRBV12-3 or TRBV12-4 and TRBJ1-2, with TRBD1 matching 7 bases. The CDR3 runs 15 residues. J gave up 8 bases and V 5 bases, and 14 bases lay outside the gene matches. The CDR3 sequence is CASSPRTGLRAGYTF. Written as DNA, the CDR3 is TGTGCCAGCAGTCCGAGGACAGGCCTCAGGGCCGGCTACACCTTC.

Here the CDR3 DNA reads TGTGCCAGCAGCTTGGTCAGTGCAGCGCTTGGCGAGCAGTTCTTC. Its translation is CASSLVSAALGEQFF. The rearrangement uses TRBV5-4 and TRBJ2-1; no reliable D call. Trimming cost V 0 bases and J 10 bases, with 17 bases left between them. This CDR3 comprises 15 residues. Germline values: CDR1 SGHNT, CDR2 YYREEE (reference sequence).

In its sample, this clonotype was seen many times. The chain uses TRBV5-1 and TRBJ2-1; 11 positions match TRBD2. The CDR3 runs to 15 residues. V dropped 4 bases and J dropped 5; count of bases not matched to a gene: 5. Germline CDR1 and CDR2: SGHRS and YFSETQ. The DNA for the CDR3 is TGCGCCAGCAGCAACGGACTAGCGGGTAACAATGAGCAGTTCTTC. Amino acids: CASSNGLAGNNEQFF.

This clonotype came up once. A much more abundant neighbour one base away suggests this may be a read error. V gene TRBV7-9 combines with J gene TRBJ2-7; D not resolved. The CDR3 totals 11 residues. Germline lookup yields CDR1 SEHNR and CDR2 FQNEAQ (reference sequence). CDR3 coding DNA: TGTGTCAGCAGCTTAGTACTCGAGCAGTACTTC. As protein: CVSSLVLEQYF.

This clonotype appeared a few times. V is TRBV19 and J is TRBJ2-6, with TRBD2 as a possible D gene (6 bases). Trimming cost V 8 bases and J 1 base, with 9 bases left between them. CDR1 and CDR2 from the germline V gene are LNHDA and SQIVND (reference sequence). This CDR3 region has 14 residues. CDR3 residues: CASWGESGANVLTF. Written as DNA, the CDR3 is TGTGCCAGTTGGGGGGAATCTGGGGCCAACGTCCTGACTTTC.

At least ten counts were recorded for this clonotype. V usage is TRBV20-1 and J usage is TRBJ2-3, with TRBD2 matching over 8 bases. V lost 0 bases, J lost 8 bases, and 7 bases stayed unmatched. The CDR3 covers 14 residues. Per the germline V gene, CDR1 is DFQATT and CDR2 is SNEGSKA (reference sequence). The CDR3 spells CSARDYREGLTQYF. The CDR3 nucleotides read TGCAGTGCTAGAGATTATCGGGAGGGCCTTACGCAGTATTTT.

This clonotype was recorded at least ten times. The chain joins TRBV20-1 to TRBJ2-5, with 7 bases matching TRBD2. This CDR3 contains 14 residues. Germline V CDR1 and CDR2: DFQATT, SNEGSKA (reference sequence). Trimming took 0 bases from V and 5 from J; bases not matched to a gene: 6. DNA of the CDR3: TGCAGTGCTAGAGAAGTAGGGGAGGGGGAGACCCAGTACTTC. It translates to CSAREVGEGETQYF.

For this clonotype: A much more abundant neighbour one base away suggests this may be a read error. The chain is built from TRBV4-3 and TRBJ1-5; D not certain. The CDR3 is 13 residues long. Germline CDR1 reads LGHNA; CDR2 reads YSLEER. CDR3 DNA sequence: TGCGCCAGCAGCCCCGGCCGGTTCCAGCCCCGGCATTTT. Amino acids: CASSPGRFQPRHF.

In its sample, this clonotype was seen many times. This chain uses TRBV6-6 with TRBJ2-7, with 9 bases identical to TRBD1. The CDR3 covers 15 residues. V shed 8 bases and J 7 bases; nucleotides not matched to a gene: 15. Germline values: CDR1 MNHNY, CDR2 SVGAGI (reference sequence). CDR3: CASSRVQGALGEQYF. In DNA form, the CDR3 reads TGTGCCAGCTCGCGCGTACAGGGGGCGCTGGGGGAGCAGTACTTC.

The sample holds many counts of this clonotype. The rearrangement uses TRBV3-1 and TRBJ2-1; 10 nucleotides align to TRBD2. With 1 base clipped from V and 0 bases from J, the junction kept 3 bases outside the gene matches. The CDR3 length is 17 residues. CDR1 and CDR2 from the germline V gene are LGHDT and YNNKEL (reference sequence). The CDR3 nucleotides read TGTGCCAGCAGCCAAGTCCCTAGCGGGGGCTCCTACAATGAGCAGTTCTTC. Translated, it gives CASSQVPSGGSYNEQFF.

The chain joins TRBV27 to TRBJ1-5; D gene uncertain. Trimming took 2 bases from V and 6 from J, leaving 8 bases between them. The CDR3 is 13 amino acids. Germline V gene data show CDR1 as MNHEY and CDR2 as SMNVEV (reference sequence). In DNA form, the CDR3 reads TGTGCCAGCAGTTTACTGGGGTCTCAGCCCCAGCATTTT. Translated: CASSLLGSQPQHF.

This clonotype was counted ten times or more. The rearrangement uses TRBV11-2 and TRBJ2-3; 11 nucleotides agree with TRBD2. Germline CDR1 reads SGHAT; CDR2 reads FQNNGV. V shed 4 bases and J 6 bases; nucleotides not matched to a gene: 9. The CDR3 is made up of 16 amino acids. In nucleotides, the CDR3 is TGTGCCAGCAGCTCAAGACTAGCGGGATCGTATGATACGCAGTATTTT. Translated: CASSSRLAGSYDTQYF.